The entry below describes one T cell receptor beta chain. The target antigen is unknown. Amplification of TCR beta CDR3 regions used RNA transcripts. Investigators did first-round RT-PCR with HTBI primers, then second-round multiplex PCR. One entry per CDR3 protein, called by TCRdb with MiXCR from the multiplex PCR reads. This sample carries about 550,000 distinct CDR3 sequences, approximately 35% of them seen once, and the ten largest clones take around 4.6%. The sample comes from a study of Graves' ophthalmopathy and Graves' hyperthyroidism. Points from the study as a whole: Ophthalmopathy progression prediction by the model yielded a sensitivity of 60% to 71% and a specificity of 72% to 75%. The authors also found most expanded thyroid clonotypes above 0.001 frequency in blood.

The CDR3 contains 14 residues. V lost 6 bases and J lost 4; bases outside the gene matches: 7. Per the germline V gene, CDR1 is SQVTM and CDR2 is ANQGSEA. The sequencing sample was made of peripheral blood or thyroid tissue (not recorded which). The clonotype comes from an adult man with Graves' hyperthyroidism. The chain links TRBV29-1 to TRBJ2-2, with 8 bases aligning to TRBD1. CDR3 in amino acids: CSVNPGGGTGELFF. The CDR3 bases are TGCAGCGTAAATCCAGGGGGCGGCACCGGGGAGCTGTTTTTT.